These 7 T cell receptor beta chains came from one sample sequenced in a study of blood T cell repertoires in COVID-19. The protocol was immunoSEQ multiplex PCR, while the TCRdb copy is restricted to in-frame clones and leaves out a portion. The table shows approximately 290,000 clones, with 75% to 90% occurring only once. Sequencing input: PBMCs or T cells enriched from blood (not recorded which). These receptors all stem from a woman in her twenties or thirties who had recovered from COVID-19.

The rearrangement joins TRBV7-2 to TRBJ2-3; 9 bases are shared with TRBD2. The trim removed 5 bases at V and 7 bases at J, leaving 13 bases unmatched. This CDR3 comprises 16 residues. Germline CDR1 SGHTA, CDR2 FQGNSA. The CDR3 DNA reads TGTGCCAGCAGCCCCCCCCGGGCGGGGGGGCTGAATACGCAGTATTTT. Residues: CASSPPRAGGLNTQYF.

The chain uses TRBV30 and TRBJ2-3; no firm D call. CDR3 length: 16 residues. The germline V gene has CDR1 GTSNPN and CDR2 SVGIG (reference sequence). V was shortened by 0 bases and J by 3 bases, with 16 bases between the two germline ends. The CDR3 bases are TGTGCCTGGAGTGTAGCCGAGTGGCCGGAGACAGATACGCAGTATTTT. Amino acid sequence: CAWSVAEWPETDTQYF.

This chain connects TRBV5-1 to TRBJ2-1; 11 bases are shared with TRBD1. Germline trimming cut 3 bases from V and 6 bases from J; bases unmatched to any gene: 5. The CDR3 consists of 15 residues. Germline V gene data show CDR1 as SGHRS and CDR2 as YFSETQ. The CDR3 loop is CASSWGQGDGNEQFF. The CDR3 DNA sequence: TGCGCCAGCAGCTGGGGACAGGGGGATGGCAATGAGCAGTTCTTC.

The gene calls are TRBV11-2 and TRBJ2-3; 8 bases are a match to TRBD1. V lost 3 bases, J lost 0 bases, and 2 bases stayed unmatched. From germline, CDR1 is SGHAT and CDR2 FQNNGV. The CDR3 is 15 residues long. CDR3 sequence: CASSLDRASTDTQYF. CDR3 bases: TGTGCCAGCAGCTTGGACAGGGCTAGCACAGATACGCAGTATTTT.

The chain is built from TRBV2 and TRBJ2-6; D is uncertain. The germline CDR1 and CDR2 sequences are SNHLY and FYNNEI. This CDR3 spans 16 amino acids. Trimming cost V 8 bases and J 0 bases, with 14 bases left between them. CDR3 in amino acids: CASGSTFRSGANVLTF. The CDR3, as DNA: TGTGCCAGCGGCTCGACTTTCCGCTCTGGGGCCAACGTCCTGACTTTC.

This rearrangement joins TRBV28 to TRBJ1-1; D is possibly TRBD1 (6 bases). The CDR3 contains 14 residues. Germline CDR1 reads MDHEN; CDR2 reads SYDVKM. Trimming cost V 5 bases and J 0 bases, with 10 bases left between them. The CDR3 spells CASSITGLNTEAFF. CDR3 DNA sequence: TGTGCCAGCAGTATCACAGGGCTGAACACTGAAGCTTTCTTT.

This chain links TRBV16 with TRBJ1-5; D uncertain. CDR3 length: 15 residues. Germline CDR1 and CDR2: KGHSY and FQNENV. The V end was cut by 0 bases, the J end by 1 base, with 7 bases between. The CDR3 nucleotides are TGTGCCAGCAGCCAATCCGGGGTGAGCAATCAGCCCCAGCATTTT. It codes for CASSQSGVSNQPQHF.